The 24 T cell receptor beta chains listed next were all sequenced from one sample in a study of cytomegalovirus exposure and HLA in healthy donors. The PCR employed 60 Vbeta primers together with 13 Jbeta primers. The repertoire was sequenced with immunoSEQ multiplex PCR; TCRdb's copy has only in-frame clones and lacks some. The sample has over 100,000 clones, approximately 77% seen once. The specimen sequenced was PBMCs. The receptors originated from a woman aged 35 to 49 in good health and CMV-seronegative.

This clone was seen only a few times. This chain connects TRBV5-1 to TRBJ2-7; tentative D call: TRBD1 (6 bases). The germline V and J ends were trimmed by 3 bases and 0 bases, with 10 bases remaining between them. CDR3 length: 14 amino acids. The germline V gene has CDR1 SGHRS and CDR2 YFSETQ. The CDR3 protein is CASSSPDSSYEQYF. CDR3 nucleotides: TGCGCCAGCAGCTCCCCGGACAGCTCCTACGAGCAGTACTTC.

This chain joins TRBV2 and TRBJ1-6; a possible D gene is TRBD1 (6 bases). This CDR3 spans 15 amino acids. The V gene lost 6 bases and the J gene lost 9 bases, with 18 bases spanning the gap. The V gene's germline CDR1 is SNHLY and CDR2 FYNNEI. The CDR3 spells CASSPLTRGGSPLHF. As DNA, the CDR3 is TGTGCCAGCAGCCCCCTCACCAGGGGTGGTTCACCCCTCCACTTT. Complete variable domain (other parts from reference TRBV2 and TRBJ1-6): EPEVTQTPSHQVTQMGQEVILRCVPISNHLYFYWYRQILGQKVEFLVSFYNNEISEKSEIFDDQFSVERPDGSNFTLKIRSTKLEDSAMYFCASSPLTRGGSPLHFGNGTRLTVT.

The V gene is TRBV5-1, the J gene TRBJ2-3, with D perhaps matching TRBD2 (5 bases). The CDR3 has 11 residues. Germline CDR1 is SGHRS and CDR2 is YFSETQ. Trimming took 4 bases from V and 5 from J, leaving 5 bases between them. This chain's CDR3 is CASSTRDTQYF. The CDR3 DNA sequence: TGCGCCAGCAGCACTAGAGATACGCAGTATTTT.

The chain couples TRBV19 to TRBJ1-6; D possibly corresponds to TRBD1 (6 bases). Germline CDR1 LNHDA, CDR2 SQIVND (reference sequence). The CDR3 is 14 residues long. Trimming pared 6 bases from V and 7 bases from J, leaving 13 bases between. The CDR3 is CASRHRVSNSPLHF. In DNA, the CDR3 is TGTGCCAGTAGACACAGGGTTTCCAATTCACCCCTCCACTTT. Variable domain in full (rest from reference TRBV19 and TRBJ1-6): DGGITQSPKYLFRKEGQNVTLSCEQNLNHDAMYWYRQDPGQGLRLIYYSQIVNDFQKGDIAEGYSVSREKKESFPLTVTSAQKNPTAFYLCASRHRVSNSPLHFGNGTRLTVT.

The rearrangement links TRBV25-1 to TRBJ1-1; D unclear. This CDR3 has 11 residues. CDR1 and CDR2 (germline): MGHDK, SYGVNS. With 0 bases removed from V and 12 bases from J, the gap between germline ends came to 8 bases. CDR3 sequence: CASSEYGRPFF. Written as DNA, the CDR3 is TGTGCCAGCAGTGAATACGGGAGACCTTTCTTT.

The chain links TRBV29-1 to TRBJ2-4; TRBD1 aligns across 7 bases. Trimming removed 4 bases from V and 5 bases from J; junction bases left unmatched: 2. This CDR3 has 12 residues. CDR1 and CDR2 (germline): SQVTM, ANQGSEA. The CDR3 DNA is TGCAGCGTTGGAGGGACAGAAAACATTCAGTACTTC. Translated, it gives CSVGGTENIQYF.

The V call is TRBV6-1, the J call TRBJ2-3; TRBD2 matches at 7 bases. Germline assignment: CDR1 MNHNS and CDR2 SASEGT. The ends lost 3 bases at V and 2 bases at J; junction bases unmatched: 5. This CDR3 has 15 residues. The CDR3: CASSEWGGNTDTQYF. As DNA, the CDR3 is TGTGCCAGCAGTGAGTGGGGGGGTAACACAGATACGCAGTATTTT.

This rearrangement joins TRBV4-1 to TRBJ1-5, with 9 nucleotides matching TRBD1. The germline V gene encodes CDR1 MGHRA and CDR2 YSYEKL. The J segment lost 4 bases and the V segment lost 2 bases, leaving 3 bases of the junction unmatched. CDR3 length equals 15 residues. The CDR3 DNA sequence: TGCGCCAGCAGCCAAATGGGACAGGGTAATCAGCCCCAGCATTTT. Translation: CASSQMGQGNQPQHF.

CDR3 protein: CASSQGQGGGNTIYF. DNA of the CDR3: TGCGCCAGCAGCCAAGGGCAGGGCGGAGGAAACACCATATATTTT. The gene calls are TRBV4-3 and TRBJ1-3; possible D gene TRBD1, 5 bases. Trimming pared 1 base from V and 4 bases from J, leaving 11 bases between. In germline, CDR1 is LGHNA, CDR2 YSLEER. This CDR3 is 15 amino acids long.

This chain joins TRBV7-2 and TRBJ2-1, with D maybe TRBD2 (6 bases). The CDR3 is made up of 13 amino acids. Germline V CDR1 and CDR2: SGHTA, FQGNSA. Trimming stripped 5 bases from V and 6 bases from J, with 11 bases between. The CDR3 loop reads CASSPRTINEQFF. CDR3 coding DNA: TGTGCCAGCAGCCCCAGGACTATCAATGAGCAGTTCTTC.

V usage is TRBV7-8 and J usage is TRBJ1-3; D is undetermined. V lost 2 bases and J 0 bases, leaving 11 bases between the germline ends. The CDR3 consists of 16 residues. The germline V gene encodes CDR1 SGHVS and CDR2 FQNEAQ. CDR3 sequence: CASSLWFSGSGNTIYF. Written as DNA, the CDR3 is TGTGCCAGCAGCTTATGGTTTTCGGGCTCTGGAAACACCATATATTTT.

CDR3 bases: TGTGCCAGTCGCCTCCTCGAGTGGAGCAATCAGCCCCAGCATTTT. Translated: CASRLLEWSNQPQHF. This sequence joins TRBV19 and TRBJ1-5, with D uncertain. CDR1 is LNHDA, CDR2 SQIVND, per germline (reference sequence). V shed 8 bases and J shed 1 base, with 15 bases lying between them. This CDR3 region has 15 residues.

Written as DNA, the CDR3 is TGCGCCAGCAGCCCCGGACAGGGGTACACTGAAGCTTTCTTT. Its translation: CASSPGQGYTEAFF. The V and J genes are TRBV4-3 and TRBJ1-1; 9 bases map to TRBD1. Germline values: CDR1 LGHNA, CDR2 YSLEER. V shed 4 bases, J shed 3 bases, and the junction held 3 bases outside the gene matches. The CDR3 length is 14 residues.

V is TRBV19 and J is TRBJ1-3, with 7 positions matching TRBD1. Germline loops: CDR1 LNHDA, CDR2 SQIVND (reference sequence). This CDR3 comprises 14 residues. The V gene end was trimmed by 7 bases and the J gene end by 0 bases; junction bases not matched to a gene: 3. The DNA for the CDR3 is TGTGCCAGTATGGGACAGAGCTCTGGAAACACCATATATTTT. Translation gives CASMGQSSGNTIYF.

This sequence joins TRBV5-4 and TRBJ2-2, with 10 bases fitting TRBD1. Germline V CDR1 and CDR2: SGHNT, YYREEE (reference sequence). Trimming took 4 bases from V and 5 from J; bases not matched to a gene: 5. CDR3 length equals 15 residues. CDR3 coding DNA: TGTGCCAGCAGCCAGGACAGGGGGAAGACCGGGGAGCTGTTTTTT. Amino acid sequence: CASSQDRGKTGELFF.

This clone has just a few counts. This rearrangement joins TRBV18 to TRBJ1-5; the match to TRBD1 covers 8 bases. Unmatched junction bases numbered 11, after V lost 3 bases and J lost 7 bases. The CDR3 loop spans 16 amino acids. CDR1 and CDR2 from the germline V gene are KGHSH and LQKENI. The CDR3 loop is CASSPNQAGGGQPQHF. As DNA, the CDR3 is TGTGCCAGCTCACCCAATCAGGCAGGGGGCGGGCAGCCCCAGCATTTT.

The chain carries TRBV2 and TRBJ2-7; D might be TRBD1 (5 bases). CDR3 length equals 12 residues. Germline CDR1 SNHLY, CDR2 FYNNEI. Trimming took 6 bases from V and 4 from J, leaving 10 bases between them. The CDR3 sequence is CASREQAYEQYF. In DNA, the CDR3 is TGTGCCAGCAGGGAACAGGCGTACGAGCAGTACTTC.

This clone showed up just once. The V and J genes are TRBV15 and TRBJ1-3; weak D call: TRBD1 (6 bases). CDR3 length: 16 residues. Germline CDR1 LNHNV, CDR2 YYDKDF (reference sequence). V lost 4 bases, J lost 3 bases, and 16 bases lay in between. Written as DNA, the CDR3 is TGTGCCACCAGCACAGGAGTGGGGGCGAGTGGAAACACCATATATTTT. It codes for CATSTGVGASGNTIYF.

The chain couples TRBV5-1 to TRBJ2-2; D is perhaps TRBD2 (6 bases). The germline V gene encodes CDR1 SGHRS and CDR2 YFSETQ. V lost 4 bases and J lost 3, with 13 bases in between. The CDR3 runs 15 residues. CDR3 residues: CASSAGFGDTGELFF. CDR3 in DNA: TGCGCCAGCAGCGCGGGATTTGGTGACACCGGGGAGCTGTTTTTT.

V usage is TRBV5-8 and J usage is TRBJ1-2; D might be TRBD1 (6 bases). The germline V gene has CDR1 SGHTS and CDR2 YDEGEE. V was clipped by 0 bases and J by 12 bases, with 15 bases between them. CDR3 length: 13 amino acids. The chain's CDR3 is CASSLDRARANTF. CDR3 in DNA: TGTGCCAGCAGCTTGGACAGGGCCCGAGCTAACACCTTC. Supplemented by reference TRBV5-8 and TRBJ1-2, the full variable domain reads EAGVTQSPTHLIKTRGQQATLRCSPISGHTSVYWYQQALGLGLQFLLWYDEGEERNRGNFPPRFSGRQFPNYSSELNVNALELEDSALYLCASSLDRARANTFGSGTRLTVV.

The V call is TRBV27, the J call TRBJ1-5, with unresolved D. The germline V gene has CDR1 MNHEY and CDR2 SMNVEV (reference sequence). V lost 5 bases to trimming and J lost 11 bases, with 28 bases between them. The length of the CDR3 is 17 residues. The CDR3 region is CASSPLAYSLSNQAQHF. In DNA form, the CDR3 reads TGTGCCAGCAGTCCGCTCGCCTACTCACTAAGTAATCAAGCCCAGCATTTT.

The chain employs TRBV5-1 and TRBJ1-2, with 10 bases aligning to TRBD1. This CDR3 region has 14 residues. Per the germline V gene, CDR1 is SGHRS and CDR2 is YFSETQ. After removal of 4 bases from V and 4 bases from J, the junction contained 4 bases not matched to a gene. CDR3 sequence: CASSGRDRGYGYTF. The CDR3 DNA is TGCGCCAGCAGCGGCCGGGACAGGGGCTATGGCTACACCTTC.

Remarks on this clone: The identical CDR3 is also encoded by other nucleotide sequences in the sample. This sequence joins TRBV4-2 and TRBJ2-1; possible D gene TRBD2, 6 bases. Trimming left V 5 bases short and J 4 bases short, with 9 bases between. The germline gives CDR1 LGHNA, CDR2 YNFKEQ. The CDR3 is 13 amino acids. The CDR3 bases are TGTGCCAGCAGCGTCGCGGGATACAATGAGCAGTTCTTC. Translating gives CASSVAGYNEQFF.

This clone was seen only once. The gene calls are TRBV27 and TRBJ1-4, with TRBD1 matching over 7 bases. Trimming at V came to 5 bases and at J to 5 bases, leaving 8 bases not matched to a gene. Germline loops: CDR1 MNHEY, CDR2 SMNVEV (reference sequence). This CDR3 comprises 15 residues. CDR3 DNA: TGTGCCAGCAGTCTCGGACAGGTTTCAAATGAAAAACTGTTTTTT. It encodes CASSLGQVSNEKLFF.